Listed here is a single T cell receptor beta chain. Its antigen is not known. A junction boundary mismatches the germline segment, possibly from a read error. This entry is derived from a study of Tregs in tolerant kidney transplant recipients. Study-level background: The nonmyeloablative bone marrow transplants came from related graft donors, with transient mixed chimerism. Notes on the study in general: The most relevant donor-specific Treg TCRbeta repertoire apparently came from expansion with activated donor B cells. Donor-specific Treg expansion exceeded global Treg expansion in tolerant patients, suggesting antigen drive. Few patients were studied, so findings need validation in larger groups.

The CDR3 covers 11 residues. Germline CDR1 DFQATT, CDR2 SNEGSKA (reference sequence). Measured with immunoSEQ multiplex PCR; TCRdb has only the in-frame clones, and not every one. Of some 64,000 clones in the sample, roughly 98% were seen once. The clonotype comes from a human donor who received a combined kidney and bone marrow transplant. The starting material was Tregs from blood, obtained before the transplant. This chain joins TRBV20-1 and TRBJ2-1, with 7 bases identical to TRBD2. The CDR3 is CSARVPGLQVF. The DNA for the CDR3 is TGCAGTGCTAGAGTACCGGGACTACAAGTCTTC.